This T cell receptor (beta chain) was observed in a study of cytomegalovirus exposure and HLA in healthy donors. General study points: Presence/absence comparisons presumed near-even sequencing depth among donors. Later analysis showed TCR association rates varying by HLA locus, highest for DRB1 and lowest for HLA-C. The Asian-associated ancestry cluster reportedly had fewer N-insertions than the roughly 720-donor mean in a later analysis.

13 Jbeta primers and 60 Vbeta primers were used for the PCR. Clones were sequenced by immunoSEQ multiplex PCR, and TCRdb holds only the in-frame ones, with some missing. Of about 210,000 clones listed, under 85% are singletons. As regards this clone: Its specificity is not known.

Germline V gives CDR1 SGHTA, CDR2 FQGTGA. There are 15 residues in the CDR3. Unmatched junction bases numbered 7, after V lost 2 bases and J lost 6 bases. This chain uses TRBV7-3 with TRBJ2-7; TRBD1 agrees at 10 bases. The clonotype was recovered from a woman between 50 and 59 years old in good health and CMV-seropositive. Specimen: PBMCs. The CDR3 coding sequence is TGTGCCAGCAGCTTAGGGGGACAGGGGAGAGGCGAGCAGTACTTC. It encodes CASSLGGQGRGEQYF.